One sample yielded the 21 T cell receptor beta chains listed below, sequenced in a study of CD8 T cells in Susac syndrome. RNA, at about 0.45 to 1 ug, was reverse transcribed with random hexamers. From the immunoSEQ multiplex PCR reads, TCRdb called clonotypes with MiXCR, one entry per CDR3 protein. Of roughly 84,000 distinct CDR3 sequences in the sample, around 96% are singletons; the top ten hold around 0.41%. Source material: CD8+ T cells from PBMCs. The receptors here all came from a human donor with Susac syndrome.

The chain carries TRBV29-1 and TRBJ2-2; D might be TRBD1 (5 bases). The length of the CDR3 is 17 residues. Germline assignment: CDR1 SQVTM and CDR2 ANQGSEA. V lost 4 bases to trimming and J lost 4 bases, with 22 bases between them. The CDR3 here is CSVVRYRTRNSTGELFF. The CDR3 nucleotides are TGCAGCGTTGTCCGATATAGGACACGGAATTCCACCGGGGAGCTGTTTTTT.

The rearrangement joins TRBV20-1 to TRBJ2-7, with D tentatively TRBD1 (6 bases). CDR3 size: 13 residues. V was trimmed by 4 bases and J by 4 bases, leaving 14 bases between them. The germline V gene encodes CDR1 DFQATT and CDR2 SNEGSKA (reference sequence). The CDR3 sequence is CSAMSGEVYEQYF. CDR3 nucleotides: TGCAGTGCTATGTCAGGGGAAGTTTACGAGCAGTACTTC.

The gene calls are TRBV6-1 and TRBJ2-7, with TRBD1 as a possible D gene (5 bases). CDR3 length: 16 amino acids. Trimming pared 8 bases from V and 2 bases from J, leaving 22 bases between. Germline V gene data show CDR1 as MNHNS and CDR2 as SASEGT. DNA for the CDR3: TGTGCCAGCCGACCGACTGGACAAGGGGCACCCTACGAGCAGTACGTC. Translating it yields CASRPTGQGAPYEQYV.

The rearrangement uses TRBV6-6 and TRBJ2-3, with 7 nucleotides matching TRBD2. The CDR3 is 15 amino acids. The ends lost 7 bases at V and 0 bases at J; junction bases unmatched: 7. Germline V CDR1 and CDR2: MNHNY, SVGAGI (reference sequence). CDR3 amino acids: CASNLLASSTDTQYF. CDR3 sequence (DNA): TGTGCCAGCAATCTACTAGCGTCTAGCACAGATACGCAGTATTTT.

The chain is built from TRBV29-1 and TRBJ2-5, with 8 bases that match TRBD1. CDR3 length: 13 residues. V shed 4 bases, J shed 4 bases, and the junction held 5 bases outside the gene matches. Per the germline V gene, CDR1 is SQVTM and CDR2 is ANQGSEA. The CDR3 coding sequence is TGCAGCGTTGGGGGAGGACAGGGAGAGACCCAGTACTTC. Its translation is CSVGGGQGETQYF. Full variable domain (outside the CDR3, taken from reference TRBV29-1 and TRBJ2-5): SAVISQKPSRDICQRGTSLTIQCQVDSQVTMMFWYRQQPGQSLTLIATANQGSEATYESGFVIDKFPISRPNLTFSTLTVSNMSPEDSSIYLCSVGGGQGETQYFGPGTRLLVL.

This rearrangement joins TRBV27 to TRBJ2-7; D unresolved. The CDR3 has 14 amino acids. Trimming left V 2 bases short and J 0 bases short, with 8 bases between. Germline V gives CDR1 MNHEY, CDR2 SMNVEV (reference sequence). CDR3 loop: CASSLGIGSYEQYF. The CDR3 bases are TGTGCCAGCAGTTTAGGGATAGGCTCCTACGAGCAGTACTTC.

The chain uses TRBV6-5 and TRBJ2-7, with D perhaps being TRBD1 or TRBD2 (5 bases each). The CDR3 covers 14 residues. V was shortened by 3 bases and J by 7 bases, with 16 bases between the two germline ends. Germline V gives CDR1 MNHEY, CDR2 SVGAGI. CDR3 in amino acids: CASSYGLGVGEQYV. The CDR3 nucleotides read TGTGCCAGCAGTTATGGTTTGGGGGTTGGAGAGCAGTACGTC.

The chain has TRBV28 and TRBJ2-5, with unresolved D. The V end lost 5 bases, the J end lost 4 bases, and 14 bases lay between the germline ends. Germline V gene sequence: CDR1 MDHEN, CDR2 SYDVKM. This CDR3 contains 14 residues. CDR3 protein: CASSLPAGIETQYF. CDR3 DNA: TGTGCCAGCAGTCTCCCGGCAGGCATAGAGACCCAGTACTTC. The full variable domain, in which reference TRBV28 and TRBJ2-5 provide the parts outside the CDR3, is DVKVTQSSRYLVKRTGEKVFLECVQDMDHENMFWYRQDPGLGLRLIYFSYDVKMKEKGDIPEGYSVSREKKERFSLILESASTNQTSMYLCASSLPAGIETQYFGPGTRLLVL.

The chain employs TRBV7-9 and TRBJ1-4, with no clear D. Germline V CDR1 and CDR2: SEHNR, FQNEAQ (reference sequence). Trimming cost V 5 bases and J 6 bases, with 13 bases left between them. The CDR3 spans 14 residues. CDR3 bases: TGTGCCAGCAGCGTGGCGGACCATGATGAAAAACTGTTTTTT. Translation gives CASSVADHDEKLFF.

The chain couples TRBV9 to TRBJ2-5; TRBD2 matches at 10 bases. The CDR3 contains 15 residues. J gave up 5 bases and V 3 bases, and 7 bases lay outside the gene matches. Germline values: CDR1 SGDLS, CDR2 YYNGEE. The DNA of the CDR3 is TGTGCCAGCAGCGCAGCGGGAGGGCCTGAGGAGACCCAGTACTTC. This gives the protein CASSAAGGPEETQYF.

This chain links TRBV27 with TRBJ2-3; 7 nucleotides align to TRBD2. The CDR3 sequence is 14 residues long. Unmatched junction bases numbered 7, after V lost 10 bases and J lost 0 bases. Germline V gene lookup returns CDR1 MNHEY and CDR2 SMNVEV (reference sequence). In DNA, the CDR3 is TGTGCCACCACATGGGGGGGAAGCACAGATACGCAGTATTTT. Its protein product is CATTWGGSTDTQYF.

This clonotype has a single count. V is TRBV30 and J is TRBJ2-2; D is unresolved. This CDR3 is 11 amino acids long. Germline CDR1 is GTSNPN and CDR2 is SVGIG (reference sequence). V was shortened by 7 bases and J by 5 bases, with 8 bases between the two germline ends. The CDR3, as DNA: TGTGCCTCCGGTCATACCGGGGAGCTGTTTTTT. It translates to CASGHTGELFF.

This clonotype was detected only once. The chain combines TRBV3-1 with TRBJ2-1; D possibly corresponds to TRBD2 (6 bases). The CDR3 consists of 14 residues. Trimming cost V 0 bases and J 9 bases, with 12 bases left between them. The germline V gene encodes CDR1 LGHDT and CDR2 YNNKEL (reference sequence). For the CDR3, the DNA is TGTGCCAGCAGCCAAGATACTAGCTCGGCTGAGCAGTTCTTC. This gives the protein CASSQDTSSAEQFF.

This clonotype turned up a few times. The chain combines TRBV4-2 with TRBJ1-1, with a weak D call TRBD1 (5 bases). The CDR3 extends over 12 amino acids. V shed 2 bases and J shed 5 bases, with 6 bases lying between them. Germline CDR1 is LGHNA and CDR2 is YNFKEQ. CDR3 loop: CASSQQGTEAFF. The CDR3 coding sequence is TGTGCCAGCAGCCAACAGGGTACTGAAGCTTTCTTT.

The CDR3 sequence is CASSAGQAHQPQHF. The CDR3 bases are TGTGCCAGCAGCGCGGGACAGGCACATCAGCCCCAGCATTTT. The rearrangement links TRBV9 to TRBJ1-5; 8 bases fit TRBD1. Trimming took 3 bases from V and 5 from J; bases not matched to a gene: 4. This CDR3 has 14 residues. Germline V gives CDR1 SGDLS, CDR2 YYNGEE.

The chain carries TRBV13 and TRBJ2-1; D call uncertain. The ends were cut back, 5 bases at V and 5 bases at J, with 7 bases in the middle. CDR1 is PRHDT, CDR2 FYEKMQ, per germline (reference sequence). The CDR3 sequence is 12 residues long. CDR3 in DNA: TGTGCCAGCAGCCTCTTTAACAATGAGCAGTTCTTC. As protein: CASSLFNNEQFF.

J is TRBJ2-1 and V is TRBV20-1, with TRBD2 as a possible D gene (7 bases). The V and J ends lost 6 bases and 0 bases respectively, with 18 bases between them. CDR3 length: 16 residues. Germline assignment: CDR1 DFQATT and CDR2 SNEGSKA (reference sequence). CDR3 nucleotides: TGCAGTGCAGGAACCACAGGGAGGGCCTCCTACAATGAGCAGTTCTTC. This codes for CSAGTTGRASYNEQFF.

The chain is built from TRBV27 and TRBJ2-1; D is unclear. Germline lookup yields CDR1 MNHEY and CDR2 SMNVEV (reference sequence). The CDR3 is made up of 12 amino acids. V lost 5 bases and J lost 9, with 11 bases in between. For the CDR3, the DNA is TGTGCCAGCAGTCAGAGCCGGCTTGAGCAGTTCTTC. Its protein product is CASSQSRLEQFF.

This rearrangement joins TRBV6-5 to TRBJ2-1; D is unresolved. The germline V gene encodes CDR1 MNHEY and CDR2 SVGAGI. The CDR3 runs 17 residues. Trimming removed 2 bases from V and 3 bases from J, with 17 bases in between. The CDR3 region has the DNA TGTGCCAGCAGTTACCCGGGTCCCAACGGTGACTACAATGAGCAGTTCTTC. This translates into CASSYPGPNGDYNEQFF.

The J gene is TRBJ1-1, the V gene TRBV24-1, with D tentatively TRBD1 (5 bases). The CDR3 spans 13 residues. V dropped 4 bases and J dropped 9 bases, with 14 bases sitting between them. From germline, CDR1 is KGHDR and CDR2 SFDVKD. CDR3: CATSDIGQEQAFF. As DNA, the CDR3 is TGTGCCACCAGTGACATAGGACAAGAACAAGCTTTCTTT.

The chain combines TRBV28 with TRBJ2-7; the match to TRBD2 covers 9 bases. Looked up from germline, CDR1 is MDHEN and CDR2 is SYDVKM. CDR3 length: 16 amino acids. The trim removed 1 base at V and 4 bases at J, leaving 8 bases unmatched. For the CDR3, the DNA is TGTGCCAGCAGTTTATCGTGGCGGGGGGGCATATACGAGCAGTACGTC. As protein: CASSLSWRGGIYEQYV.